Listed here is a single TCR beta chain. Its antigen is still unknown. Sequencing used immunoSEQ multiplex PCR; TCRdb keeps in-frame clones, though not all of them. The repertoire holds about 26,000 clones, with about 87% as singletons. Trimming took 0 bases from V and 7 from J, leaving 4 bases between them. Germline lookup yields CDR1 SGDLS and CDR2 YYNGEE. This CDR3 is 12 amino acids long. This sample was included in a study of OX40 agonist ivuxolimab in advanced cancers. Overall study: With ivuxolimab, an agonistic anti-OX40 (CD134) antibody, patients were treated. Points from the study as a whole: Both CD4+ and CD8+ T cell populations in blood had undergone clonal expansion by week 6 at 0.1 to 3.0 mg/kg. Partial responders dosed at 0.1-3.0 mg/kg displayed clonal expansion ranking among the lowest. Averaging showed that CD8+ T cells had more expanded clones than CD4+ did.

The V call is TRBV9, the J call TRBJ2-2; no clear D gene. The sequences come from CD4+ or CD8+ T cells sorted from blood, collected in a trial of the OX40 agonist ivuxolimab. The sequence was obtained from an adult with an advanced solid tumor such as melanoma, head and neck, liver or kidney cancer. CDR3 region: CASSVGGGELFF. The DNA for the CDR3 is TGTGCCAGCAGCGTAGGAGGCGGGGAGCTGTTTTTT.